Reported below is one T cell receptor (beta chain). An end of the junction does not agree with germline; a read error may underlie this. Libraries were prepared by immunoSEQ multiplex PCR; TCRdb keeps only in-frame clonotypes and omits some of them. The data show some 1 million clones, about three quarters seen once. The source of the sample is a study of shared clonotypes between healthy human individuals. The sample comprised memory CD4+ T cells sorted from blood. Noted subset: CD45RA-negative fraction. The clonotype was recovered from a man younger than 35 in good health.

The CDR3 reads CASSSSRASQTF. In DNA, the CDR3 is TGTGCCAGCAGCTCTTCACGGGCCTCTCAGACCTTC. V and J are TRBV7-2 and TRBJ2-7, with unresolved D. Germline V gives CDR1 SGHTA, CDR2 FQGNSA. This CDR3 region has 12 residues.